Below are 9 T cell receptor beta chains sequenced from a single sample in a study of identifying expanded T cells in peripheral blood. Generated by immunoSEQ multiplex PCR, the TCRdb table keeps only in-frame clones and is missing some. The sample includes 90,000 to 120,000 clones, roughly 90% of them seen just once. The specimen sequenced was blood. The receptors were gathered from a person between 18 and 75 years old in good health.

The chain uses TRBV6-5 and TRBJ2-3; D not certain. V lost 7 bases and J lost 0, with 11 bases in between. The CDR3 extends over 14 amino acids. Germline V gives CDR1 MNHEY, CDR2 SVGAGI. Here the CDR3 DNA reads TGTGCCAGCACAGGACCGCTGAGCACAGATACGCAGTATTTT. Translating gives CASTGPLSTDTQYF.

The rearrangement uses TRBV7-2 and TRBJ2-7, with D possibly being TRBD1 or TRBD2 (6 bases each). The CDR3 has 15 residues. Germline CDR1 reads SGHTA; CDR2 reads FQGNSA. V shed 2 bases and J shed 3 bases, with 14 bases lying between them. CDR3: CASSLLRGPFYEQYF. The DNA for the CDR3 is TGTGCCAGCAGCTTACTTCGGGGGCCGTTCTACGAGCAGTACTTC.

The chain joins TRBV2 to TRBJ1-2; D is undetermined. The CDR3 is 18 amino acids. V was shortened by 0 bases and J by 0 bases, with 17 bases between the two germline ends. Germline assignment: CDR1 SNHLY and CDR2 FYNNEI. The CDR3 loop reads CASSEAREGEEANYGYTF. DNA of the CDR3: TGTGCCAGCAGTGAAGCGCGCGAAGGCGAGGAAGCTAACTATGGCTACACCTTC.

The DNA for the CDR3 is TGTGCCAGCAGTTTCGACCGGGACAGAGACTATGGCTACACCTTC. Amino acids: CASSFDRDRDYGYTF. The chain joins TRBV6-6 to TRBJ1-2, with 7 bases matching TRBD1. The CDR3 extends over 15 amino acids. Germline CDR1 is MNHNY and CDR2 is SVGAGI (reference sequence). Trimming cost V 4 bases and J 3 bases; bases outside gene matches: 8.

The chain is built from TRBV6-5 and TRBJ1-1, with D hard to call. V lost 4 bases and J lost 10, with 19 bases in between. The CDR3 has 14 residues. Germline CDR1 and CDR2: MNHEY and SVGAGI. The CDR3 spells CASSSPDEVGGAFF. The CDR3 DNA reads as TGTGCCAGCAGTTCCCCGGACGAAGTCGGTGGAGCTTTCTTT.

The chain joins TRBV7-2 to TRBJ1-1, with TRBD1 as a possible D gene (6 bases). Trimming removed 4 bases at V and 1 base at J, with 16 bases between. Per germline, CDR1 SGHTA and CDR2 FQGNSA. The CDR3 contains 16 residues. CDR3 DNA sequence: TGTGCCAGCAGCTCCAGGGGTGGACTGCAGAACACTGAAGCTTTCTTT. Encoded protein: CASSSRGGLQNTEAFF.

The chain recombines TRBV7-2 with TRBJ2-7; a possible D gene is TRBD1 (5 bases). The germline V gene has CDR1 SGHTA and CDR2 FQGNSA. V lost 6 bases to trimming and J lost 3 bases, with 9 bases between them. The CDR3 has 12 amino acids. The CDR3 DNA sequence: TGTGCCAGCAGTTCCCAGGGCTACGAGCAGTACTTC. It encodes CASSSQGYEQYF.

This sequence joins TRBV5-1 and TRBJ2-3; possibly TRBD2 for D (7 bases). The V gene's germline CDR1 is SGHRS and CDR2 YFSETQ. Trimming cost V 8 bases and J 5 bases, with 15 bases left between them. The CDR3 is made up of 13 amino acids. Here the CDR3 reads CASGRGGGDTQYF. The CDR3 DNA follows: TGCGCCAGTGGCCGGGGAGGGGGAGATACGCAGTATTTT.

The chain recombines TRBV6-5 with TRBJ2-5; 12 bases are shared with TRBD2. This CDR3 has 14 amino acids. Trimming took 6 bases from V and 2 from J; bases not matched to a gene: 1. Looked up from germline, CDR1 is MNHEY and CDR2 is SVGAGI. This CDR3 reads CASRLAGGQETQYF. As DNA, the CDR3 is TGTGCCAGCAGACTAGCGGGGGGACAAGAGACCCAGTACTTC.